This entry lists 9 T cell receptor beta chains sequenced from one sample in a study of blood T cell repertoires in COVID-19. Some clones are missing from TCRdb's copy, which holds only in-frame ones; the method was immunoSEQ multiplex PCR. This table holds about 200,000 clones, roughly three quarters found once. The sequencing input was peripheral blood. The receptors were gathered from a woman aged 40 to 50 with COVID-19, enrolled during active disease.

The gene calls are TRBV4-3 and TRBJ2-2; 11 bases map to TRBD2. This CDR3 contains 15 residues. Germline V gene data show CDR1 as LGHNA and CDR2 as YSLEER. The junction had 5 bases not matched to a gene; V was cut back by 4 bases and J by 7 bases. CDR3: CASSLAGGQGGELFF. In DNA, the CDR3 is TGCGCCAGCAGCCTAGCGGGGGGGCAAGGCGGGGAGCTGTTTTTT.

The chain employs TRBV4-3 and TRBJ1-3; D is ambiguous. CDR3 length: 18 residues. Trimming pared 0 bases from V and 0 bases from J, leaving 15 bases between. Germline V gives CDR1 LGHNA, CDR2 YSLEER. CDR3 sequence: CASSQDLPGSSSGNTIYF. In DNA form, the CDR3 reads TGCGCCAGCAGCCAAGATCTACCAGGATCTTCCTCTGGAAACACCATATATTTT.

This chain connects TRBV29-1 to TRBJ2-1; 8 bases are shared with TRBD2. Per the germline V gene, CDR1 is SQVTM and CDR2 is ANQGSEA. V shed 3 bases, J shed 6 bases, and the junction held 7 bases outside the gene matches. The CDR3 runs 14 residues. The CDR3 protein is CSVDTSGGGNEQFF. As DNA, the CDR3 is TGCAGCGTTGACACTAGCGGTGGAGGCAATGAGCAGTTCTTC.

The V gene is TRBV3-1 (or the pseudogene TRBV3-2), the J gene TRBJ2-3, with TRBD1 matching over 9 bases. V lost 4 bases, J lost 0 bases, and 5 bases stayed unmatched. The CDR3 totals 16 residues. The germline V gene has CDR1 LGHDT and CDR2 YNNKEL (reference sequence). In nucleotides, the CDR3 is TGTGCCAGCAGCCCTTACAGGGGGCCCAGCACAGATACGCAGTATTTT. Translated: CASSPYRGPSTDTQYF.

The chain is built from TRBV7-9 and TRBJ2-3; 11 bases match TRBD2. Trimming cost V 7 bases and J 3 bases; bases outside gene matches: 6. CDR1 and CDR2 (germline): SEHNR, FQNEAQ (reference sequence). The CDR3 covers 15 residues. Here the CDR3 reads CASTRPSGGTDTQYF. CDR3 coding DNA: TGTGCCAGCACCCGGCCTAGCGGGGGGACAGATACGCAGTATTTT.

This clone was recorded only once. The CDR3 reads CASSFGGSAETQYF. In nucleotides, the CDR3 is TGTGCCAGCAGCTTCGGGGGTTCGGCAGAGACCCAGTACTTC. The rearrangement links TRBV7-9 to TRBJ2-5; a possible D gene is TRBD2 (6 bases). There are 14 residues in the CDR3. CDR1 SEHNR and CDR2 FQNEAQ come from the germline V gene (reference sequence). V lost 3 bases to trimming and J lost 4 bases, with 12 bases between them.

This rearrangement joins TRBV10-3 to TRBJ2-5; 7 bases fit TRBD2. The CDR3 runs 12 residues. With 4 bases clipped from V and 5 bases from J, the junction kept 1 base outside the gene matches. CDR1 is ENHRY and CDR2 is SYGVKD in the germline V gene. Here the CDR3 reads CAISVGGETQYF. Written as DNA, the CDR3 is TGTGCCATCAGTGTCGGGGGGGAGACCCAGTACTTC.

This rearrangement joins TRBV10-3 to TRBJ1-6, with D hard to call. The germline gives CDR1 ENHRY, CDR2 SYGVKD. Trimming stripped 11 bases from V and 0 bases from J, with 11 bases between. The CDR3 length is 14 residues. The CDR3 protein is CASGGPSYNSPLHF. The CDR3 DNA is TGTGCCTCGGGAGGCCCCTCCTATAATTCACCCCTCCACTTT.

The rearrangement links TRBV16 to TRBJ1-5, with unresolved D. V lost 4 bases and J 3 bases, leaving 7 bases between the germline ends. Germline V gives CDR1 KGHSY, CDR2 FQNENV. The CDR3 totals 13 residues. CDR3 nucleotide sequence: TGTGCCAGCAGCCCAGAGGCCAATCAGCCCCAGCATTTT. Protein product: CASSPEANQPQHF.